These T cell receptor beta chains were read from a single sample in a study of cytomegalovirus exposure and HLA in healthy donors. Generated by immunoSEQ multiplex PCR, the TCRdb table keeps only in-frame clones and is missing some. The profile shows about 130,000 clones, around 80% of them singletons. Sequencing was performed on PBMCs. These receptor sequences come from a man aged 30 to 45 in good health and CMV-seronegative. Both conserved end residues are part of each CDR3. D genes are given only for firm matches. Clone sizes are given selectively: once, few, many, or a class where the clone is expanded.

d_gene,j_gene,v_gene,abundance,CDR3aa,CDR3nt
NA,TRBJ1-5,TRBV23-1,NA,CASSQWKGKGGNQPQHF,TGCGCCAGCAGTCAATGGAAGGGGAAAGGGGGCAATCAGCCCCAGCATTTT
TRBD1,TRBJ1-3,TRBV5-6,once,CASSLLGQARNTIYF,TGTGCCAGCAGCTTACTGGGACAGGCGCGAAACACCATATATTTT
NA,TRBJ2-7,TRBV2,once,CASIKGVEQYF,TGTGCCAGCATTAAAGGGGTCGAGCAGTACTTC
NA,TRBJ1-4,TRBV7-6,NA,CASSLPGEKLFF,TGTGCCAGCAGCTTACCAGGAGAAAAACTGTTTTTT
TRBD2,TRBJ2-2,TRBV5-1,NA,CASSLAGELTGELFF,TGCGCCAGCAGCTTAGCGGGAGAGCTCACCGGGGAGCTGTTTTTT
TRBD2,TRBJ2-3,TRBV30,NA,CAWSASGFTDTQYF,TGTGCCTGGAGTGCTAGCGGTTTCACAGATACGCAGTATTTT
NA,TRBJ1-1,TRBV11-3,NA,CASSFGQNTEAFF,TGTGCCAGCAGCTTCGGACAGAACACTGAAGCTTTCTTT
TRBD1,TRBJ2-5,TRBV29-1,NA,CSAQTGEETQYF,TGCAGCGCGCAGACAGGGGAAGAGACCCAGTACTTC
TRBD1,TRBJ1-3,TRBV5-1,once,CASSWKTGSSGNTIYF,TGCGCCAGCAGCTGGAAGACAGGGAGCTCTGGAAACACCATATATTTT
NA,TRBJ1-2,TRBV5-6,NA,CASSFLGGEGYGYTF,TGTGCCAGCAGCTTTCTAGGGGGGGAAGGCTATGGCTACACCTTC
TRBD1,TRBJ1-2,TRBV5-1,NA,CASSLGQDYGYTF,TGCGCCAGCAGCTTAGGACAGGACTATGGCTACACCTTC
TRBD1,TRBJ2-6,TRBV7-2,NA,CASRLDRGIPSGANVLTF,TGTGCCAGCAGACTCGACAGGGGCATCCCCTCTGGGGCCAACGTCCTGACTTTC
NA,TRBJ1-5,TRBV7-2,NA,CASSFAQAPQPQHF,TGTGCCAGCAGCTTTGCCCAGGCGCCTCAGCCCCAGCATTTT
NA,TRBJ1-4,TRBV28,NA,CASRRGSHEKLFF,TGTGCCAGCAGACGGGGGTCCCATGAAAAACTGTTTTTT
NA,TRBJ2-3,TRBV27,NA,CASSLFARERTDTQYF,TGTGCCAGCAGTTTATTTGCGCGGGAACGCACAGATACGCAGTATTTT
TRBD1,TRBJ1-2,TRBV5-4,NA,CASSSRDRGNYGYTF,TGTGCCAGCAGCAGCCGGGACAGGGGGAACTATGGCTACACCTTC
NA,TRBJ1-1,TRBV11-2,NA,CASSFRLSDEAFF,TGTGCCAGCAGTTTTAGACTGTCGGATGAAGCTTTCTTT
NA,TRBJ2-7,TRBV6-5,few,CASRERHGAYEQYF,TGTGCCAGCAGGGAACGCCACGGAGCCTACGAGCAGTACTTC
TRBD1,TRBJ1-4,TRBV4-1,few,CASSQDPFPRGQAPTTNEKLFF,TGCGCCAGCAGCCAAGATCCGTTTCCCCGTGGACAGGCTCCGACAACTAATGAAAAACTGTTTTTT
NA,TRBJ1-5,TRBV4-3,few,CASSQDLLSNQPQHF,TGCGCCAGCAGCCAAGATCTACTTAGCAATCAGCCCCAGCATTTT
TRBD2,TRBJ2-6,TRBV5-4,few,CASSLDVSGRASGANVLTF,TGTGCCAGCAGCTTGGATGTTAGCGGGAGGGCCTCTGGGGCCAACGTCCTGACTTTC
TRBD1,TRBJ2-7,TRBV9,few,CASSPGTGNYEQYF,TGTGCCAGCAGCCCCGGGACAGGGAACTACGAGCAGTACTTC
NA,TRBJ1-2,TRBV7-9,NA,CASSPGFHGYTF,TGTGCCAGCAGCCCGGGGTTCCATGGCTACACCTTC
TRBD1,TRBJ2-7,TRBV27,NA,CASSLQGTITEQYF,TGTGCCAGCAGCCTACAGGGGACAATTACCGAGCAGTACTTC
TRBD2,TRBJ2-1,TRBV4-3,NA,CASSQEGPPASSGRTPGHEQFF,TGCGCCAGCAGCCAAGAGGGCCCGCCGGCGTCTAGCGGGAGGACCCCCGGGCATGAGCAGTTCTTC
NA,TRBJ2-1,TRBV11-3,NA,CASSPPGLPNEQFF,TGTGCCAGCAGCCCGCCAGGTCTGCCCAATGAGCAGTTCTTC
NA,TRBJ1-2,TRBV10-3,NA,CAISEVDSGSYTF,TGTGCCATCAGTGAGGTGGACAGTGGAAGCTACACCTTC
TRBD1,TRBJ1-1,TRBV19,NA,CASSKQGTEAFF,TGTGCCAGTAGCAAACAGGGGACTGAAGCTTTCTTT
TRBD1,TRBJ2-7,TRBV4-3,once,CASSQESSGQGVYEQYF,TGCGCCAGCAGCCAAGAGTCATCCGGACAGGGGGTTTACGAGCAGTACTTC
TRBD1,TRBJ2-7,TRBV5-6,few,CASSNRDRDSYEQYF,TGTGCCAGCAGCAACCGGGACAGGGACTCCTACGAGCAGTACTTC
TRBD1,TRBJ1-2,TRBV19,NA,CASRNRQGVHGYTF,TGTGCCAGTAGGAACCGACAGGGCGTCCATGGCTACACCTTC
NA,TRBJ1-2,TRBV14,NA,CASSQGQNYGYTF,TGTGCCAGCAGCCAAGGTCAGAACTATGGCTACACCTTC
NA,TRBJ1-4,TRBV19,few,CASRKGGGRTNEKLFF,TGTGCCAGTAGAAAAGGGGGGGGACGGACTAATGAAAAACTGTTTTTT
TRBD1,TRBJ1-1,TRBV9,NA,CASSVGDRAGTEAFF,TGTGCCAGCAGCGTAGGGGACAGGGCGGGTACTGAAGCTTTCTTT
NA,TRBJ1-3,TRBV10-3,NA,CAISEGTGRNTIYF,TGTGCCATCAGTGAGGGAACAGGCCGAAACACCATATATTTT
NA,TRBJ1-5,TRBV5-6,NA,CASSLGVRQYNQPQHF,TGTGCCAGCAGCTTGGGTGTGCGGCAGTACAATCAGCCCCAGCATTTT
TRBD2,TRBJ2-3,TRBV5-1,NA,CASSLVAGATDTQYF,TGCGCCAGCAGCCTTGTAGCGGGGGCCACAGATACGCAGTATTTT
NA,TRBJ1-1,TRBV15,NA,CATSTTENTEAFF,TGTGCCACCAGCACAACAGAGAACACTGAAGCTTTCTTT
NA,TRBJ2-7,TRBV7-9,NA,CASSLVRGSRYEQYF,TGTGCCAGCAGCTTAGTTCGGGGGTCGAGATACGAGCAGTACTTC
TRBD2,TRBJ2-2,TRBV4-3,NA,CASSQDESGSWTGELFF,TGCGCCAGCAGCCAAGATGAGAGCGGGAGCTGGACCGGGGAGCTGTTTTTT
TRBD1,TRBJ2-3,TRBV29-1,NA,CSVEDLDRGQTDTQYF,TGCAGCGTTGAAGATCTCGACAGGGGGCAAACAGATACGCAGTATTTT